This T cell receptor beta chain is drawn from a study of shared T cell receptors in the human thymus (dated by TCRdb to the early 2020s). Study-wide context: The study examined how self-reactive, shared T-cell receptor alpha chains are generated in the human thymus.

Receptors were amplified or captured by the immunoSEQ multiplex PCR assay. TCRdb retrieved this table from immuneACCESS and kept in-frame rearrangements only. Not all clones are present; in checked studies, unresolved V genes account for under half, and no reason is known for the remainder. The sample has about 660,000 clones on record, 88% of them singletons. The ten largest clones take up about 0.01% of the sample. A note on this clone: No antigen is known for it. Base-call qualities are not available, and no considerably larger clone is one nucleotide away.

The junction shows trimming of 3 bases on V and 3 bases on J, plus 15 bases between the germline ends. The CDR3 runs 15 residues from the cysteine to the phenylalanine. Just the 45-base CDR3 DNA is kept, in frame starting at base 1. The germline V gene specifies SNHLY as CDR1 and FYNNEI as CDR2. This same sample was also taken into another study, of human thymus T cells. As that second study puts it: Donors were immunologically healthy infants undergoing open corrective cardiac surgery for congenital heart defects in Finland. Thymus tissue was obtained as surgical resects removed during corrective cardiac surgery. Both the thymic and the peripheral blood repertoires appeared to show biased V and J gene segment usage. The related research found that thymic TCR repertoires overlapped highly between unrelated individuals. TCR alpha and beta repertoires from about 8 infant thymus samples and four related peripheral blood samples were characterized in the study. The infant donors were about 6 to 244 days old, and the cohort included a handful of males and a couple of females. After being mechanically released from the tissue, thymocytes were kept at -70 degrees C in pellets of roughly 9.5-32 million cells. A QIAsymphony instrument was used to extract genomic DNA from the frozen cell pellets. TCRB and TCRAD loci were amplified from a standardized quantity of quality-controlled genomic DNA using the immunoSEQ multiplex PCR assay. The V(D)J region was spanned by amplicons of a length sufficient to cover the CDR3 and to identify V and J genes. The amplicons were sequenced on an Illumina platform via the commercial immunoSEQ service. Primer bias and sequencing errors were corrected as previously described, and TCRAD and TCRB definitions were based on the IMGT database. Analysis of the repertoires was done with immunoSEQ Analyzer 3.0 and VDJTools and included basic statistics, V/J segment usage, diversity estimates, rarefaction and pairwise overlap. To estimate diversity, the Chao1, ChaoE, Efron-Thisted, Shannon and inverse Simpson indices were applied, and diversity was also estimated on datasets down-sampled to the smallest sample. Repertoire overlap used strict matching of CDR3 nucleotide sequence, V gene and J gene, with Jaccard-based multidimensional scaling clustering. On average, roughly 740,000 unique TCRB clonotypes were obtained from thymus samples, compared with approximately 80,000 from blood samples.

This clonotype was sampled from a boy in the first two years of life with a congenital heart defect. Donor details come from another sample of the same person, matched by shared clones. Sequencing used thymocytes. This chain is built from TRBV2 and TRBJ2-7; a tentative D call is TRBD2 (5 bases match). The CDR3 reads CASSEYGGEGYEQYF. The sequenced DNA: TGTGCCAGCAGTGAGTACGGCGGAGAGGGCTACGAGCAGTACTTC.